This T cell receptor beta chain was sequenced during a study of T cell repertoires in MIS-A myocarditis (dated by TCRdb to between 2020 and 2023). Note on this clone: Its specific antigen is unknown. No much larger clone exists at a distance of one base, and base qualities are not known.

The QIAamp DNA FFPE kit was used to extract genomic DNA from formalin-fixed paraffin-embedded autopsy tissue. Measured from the cysteine to the phenylalanine, the CDR3 is 15 residues long. Left in the record is the CDR3 DNA by itself, 45 bases read in frame from the first base. The junction carries 17 bases between V and J, which are trimmed by 3 bases and 7 bases respectively. CDR1 SGHRS and CDR2 YFSETQ were looked up in the germline V gene. The immunoSEQ bias-controlled multiplex PCR was used to amplify TCRbeta CDR3 regions, which were then sequenced at high throughput. As for the original processing: The immunoSEQ vendor pipeline collapsed and filtered the CDR3 sequences so that the abundance and frequency of each unique TCRbeta CDR3 could be quantified. Using a 90% global sequence identity threshold, CD-HIT clustered dominant CDR3 amino acid sequences together with SARS-CoV-2-specific ImmuneCODE TCRbeta sequences. Clones were classed as hyperexpanded at frequencies of 0.1 to 1 and as large at frequencies of 0.01 to 0.1. The CDR3 amino acid sequences and the V and J gene assignments of the dominant clones were confirmed with MiXCR. The R stringdist package was used to compute Levenshtein distances between the patient clonotypes and the ImmuneCODE hits. Drawn from immuneACCESS, this table holds only the in-frame rearrangements with V and J called that TCRdb kept. Clones are partly lost; checked studies trace under half to an unresolved V gene and leave the rest unexplained. V and J calls plus clone size are reproduced from that table; the DNA served to infer D and trimming. The sample records 5,000 to 6,000 clones, around 75% of which are singletons. Jointly, the top ten make up less than 65% of the sample.

The chain is assembled from TRBV5-1 and TRBJ2-1; the D region possibly corresponds to TRBD1 (5 bases align). This TCR derives from a man between 18 and 29 years old with fulminant myocarditis from multisystem inflammatory syndrome in adults (MIS-A) after COVID-19. Specimen: interventricular septum heart tissue obtained at autopsy. The sample's cell subset or site, from its label and the paper: cardiac tissue sample (left or right ventricle, interventricular septum, or pericardium). Here is the DNA: TGCGCCAGCAGCTCCTCGGCAGGGTCTGAGAATGAGCAGTTCTTC. It is translated as CASSSSAGSENEQFF.